This T cell receptor beta chain was identified during a study of T cells in Graves' hyperthyroidism and ophthalmopathy. Trimming removed 5 bases at V and 4 bases at J, with 16 bases between. The CDR3 extends over 15 amino acids. Germline V lookup: CDR1 PRHDT, CDR2 FYEKMQ (reference sequence). This clonotype was seen a few times. Its antigen is currently unknown. Study-wide findings and caveats: Blood also carried most thyroid clonotypes expanded above 0.001.

Authors of the study amplified TCR beta CDR3 regions from RNA transcripts. The study used the HTBI primer set for a first-round RT-PCR of the TCR CDR3. Via MiXCR, TCRdb re-called the multiplex PCR reads, giving one row per CDR3 protein. The sample consists of around 600,000 distinct CDR3 sequences, about 16% of them appearing once. The source of this sequence is a woman in her thirties or forties with Graves' ophthalmopathy. Material for sequencing was blood. The chain employs TRBV13 and TRBJ2-3; maybe TRBD1 (6 bases). This CDR3 reads CASSPQGITSDTQYF. The CDR3 nucleotides read TGTGCCAGCAGCCCTCAGGGGATAACATCAGATACGCAGTATTTT.